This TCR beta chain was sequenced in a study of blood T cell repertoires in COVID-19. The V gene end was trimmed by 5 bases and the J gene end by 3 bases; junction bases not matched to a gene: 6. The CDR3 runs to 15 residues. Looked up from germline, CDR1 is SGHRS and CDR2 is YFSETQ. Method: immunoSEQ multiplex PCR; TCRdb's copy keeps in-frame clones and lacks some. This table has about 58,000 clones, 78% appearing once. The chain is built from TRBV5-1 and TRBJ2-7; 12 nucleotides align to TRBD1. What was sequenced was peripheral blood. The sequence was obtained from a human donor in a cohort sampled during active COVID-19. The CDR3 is CASRSGTGGLYEQYF. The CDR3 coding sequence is TGCGCCAGCAGATCTGGGACAGGGGGCCTCTACGAGCAGTACTTC.